These 26 T cell receptor beta chains originate from one sample sequenced in a study of blood T cell repertoires in COVID-19. Produced via immunoSEQ multiplex PCR; TCRdb's table is partial and in-frame only. The sample holds about 80,000 clones, approximately 86% seen once. The specimen sequenced was peripheral blood. The receptors derive from a man between 65 and 85 years old with acute or convalescent COVID-19.

This clone has just one count. V usage is TRBV4-1 and J usage is TRBJ2-1, with TRBD2 matching 9 bases. Germline trimming cut 1 base from V and 9 bases from J; bases unmatched to any gene: 7. CDR3 length equals 15 residues. Per the germline V gene, CDR1 is MGHRA and CDR2 is YSYEKL. The CDR3 region has the DNA TGCGCCAGCAGCCAAGTAGGGGGACTAGCATCTGAGCAGTTCTTC. This translates into CASSQVGGLASEQFF.

The gene calls are TRBV5-1 and TRBJ2-1, with 14 bases aligning to TRBD2. V lost 4 bases and J lost 8; bases outside the gene matches: 8. Germline-derived CDR1 and CDR2 are SGHRS and YFSETQ. There are 16 residues in the CDR3. CDR3 sequence reads: CASSRRGLAGVDEQFF. CDR3 sequence (DNA): TGCGCCAGCAGCCGGCGGGGACTAGCGGGGGTCGATGAGCAGTTCTTC. The full variable domain, completed using reference TRBV5-1 and TRBJ2-1, is KAGVTQTPRYLIKTRGQQVTLSCSPISGHRSVSWYQQTPGQGLQFLFEYFSETQRNKGNFPGRFSGRQFSNSRSEMNVSTLELGDSALYLCASSRRGLAGVDEQFFGPGTRLTVL.

This sequence joins TRBV5-1 and TRBJ2-7; 8 bases map to TRBD1. Germline V gene data show CDR1 as SGHRS and CDR2 as YFSETQ. V was clipped by 4 bases and J by 3 bases; unmatched bases: 6. This CDR3 is 14 amino acids long. The CDR3 is CASSPGQGVYEQYF. The CDR3 DNA reads TGCGCCAGCAGCCCAGGACAGGGTGTCTACGAGCAGTACTTC.

The rearrangement links TRBV5-4 to TRBJ2-2, with no clear D. The V gene's germline CDR1 is SGHNT and CDR2 YYREEE (reference sequence). Trimming took off 4 bases at V and 3 bases at J, with 16 bases between the two ends. The CDR3 has 16 residues. CDR3: CASSQTAQAYTGELFF. The DNA of the CDR3 is TGTGCCAGCAGCCAGACGGCGCAGGCTTACACCGGGGAGCTGTTTTTT.

The V and J genes are TRBV10-2 and TRBJ2-4; 8 nucleotides match TRBD2. Per the germline V gene, CDR1 is WSHSY and CDR2 is SAAADI. With 2 bases clipped from V and 5 bases from J, the junction kept 5 bases outside the gene matches. There are 15 residues in the CDR3. The CDR3 loop reads CASSEGSGAENIQYF. The CDR3 DNA sequence: TGCGCCAGCAGTGAGGGTAGCGGGGCAGAAAACATTCAGTACTTC.

This CDR3 reads CASSLGATGREQYF. CDR3 nucleotide sequence: TGTGCCAGCAGCTTGGGGGCTACTGGGCGCGAGCAGTACTTC. The V gene is TRBV5-6, the J gene TRBJ2-7; D unresolved. Germline loops: CDR1 SGHDT, CDR2 YYEEEE. V was shortened by 0 bases and J by 6 bases, with 13 bases between the two germline ends. The CDR3 is 14 residues long.

V is TRBV5-8 and J is TRBJ1-1; tentative D call: TRBD1 (6 bases). V lost 0 bases and J 7 bases, leaving 10 bases between the germline ends. The CDR3 is 13 amino acids. The V gene's germline CDR1 is SGHTS and CDR2 YDEGEE. The CDR3 DNA follows: TGTGCCAGCAGCTTGGGGGCAGGGGTTGAAGCTTTCTTT. Its protein is CASSLGAGVEAFF. Variable domain in full (rest from reference TRBV5-8 and TRBJ1-1): EAGVTQSPTHLIKTRGQQATLRCSPISGHTSVYWYQQALGLGLQFLLWYDEGEERNRGNFPPRFSGRQFPNYSSELNVNALELEDSALYLCASSLGAGVEAFFGQGTRLTVV.

V and J are TRBV9 and TRBJ1-4, with 7 bases lining up with TRBD1. After removal of 0 bases from V and 5 bases from J, the junction contained 13 bases not matched to a gene. CDR3 length: 18 amino acids. CDR1 is SGDLS and CDR2 is YYNGEE in the germline V gene. The chain's CDR3 is CASSVDGGGFGVNEKLFF. The CDR3 region has the DNA TGTGCCAGCAGCGTAGATGGAGGGGGCTTCGGAGTCAATGAAAAACTGTTTTTT.

The chain has TRBV30 and TRBJ2-7; D perhaps matches TRBD2 (5 bases). V lost 7 bases and J 2 bases, leaving 12 bases between the germline ends. CDR3 size: 12 residues. Germline CDR1 GTSNPN, CDR2 SVGIG (reference sequence). CDR3 amino acids: CAYSGITYEQYF. The CDR3 region has the DNA TGTGCCTACAGCGGTATCACCTACGAGCAGTACTTC.

The chain carries TRBV18 and TRBJ2-6; TRBD1 aligns across 7 bases. The V segment lost 2 bases and the J segment 1 base; nucleotides outside the gene matches: 8. The length of the CDR3 is 18 residues. Germline CDR1 and CDR2: KGHSH and LQKENI. The CDR3 region has the DNA TGTGCCAGCTCACCAATCGGGACAGTAATGTCTGGGGCCAACGTCCTGACTTTC. It specifies CASSPIGTVMSGANVLTF.

This clone appeared a few times. This chain connects TRBV7-2 to TRBJ2-3; a possible D gene is TRBD1 (6 bases). The CDR3 loop spans 16 amino acids. V lost 5 bases, J lost 6 bases, and 21 bases lay in between. The V gene's germline CDR1 is SGHTA and CDR2 FQGNSA. The DNA of the CDR3 is TGTGCCAGCAGCGCCACACAGGGTAAAGGAGCGGATACGCAGTATTTT. Protein product: CASSATQGKGADTQYF.

V and J are TRBV19 and TRBJ1-5; tentatively, D is TRBD1 (5 bases). The ends were cut back, 3 bases at V and 5 bases at J, with 11 bases in the middle. This CDR3 has 14 residues. The germline gives CDR1 LNHDA, CDR2 SQIVND (reference sequence). The CDR3 region is CASSIRTPDQPQHF. For the CDR3, the DNA is TGTGCCAGTAGTATTCGGACACCAGATCAGCCCCAGCATTTT. The full variable domain, its missing parts supplied by reference TRBV19 and TRBJ1-5, is DGGITQSPKYLFRKEGQNVTLSCEQNLNHDAMYWYRQDPGQGLRLIYYSQIVNDFQKGDIAEGYSVSREKKESFPLTVTSAQKNPTAFYLCASSIRTPDQPQHFGDGTRLSIL.

This sequence joins TRBV5-1 and TRBJ1-2; TRBD1 matches 10 bases. Trimming at V came to 0 bases and at J to 2 bases, leaving 7 bases not matched to a gene. The CDR3 is 17 residues long. Germline V gives CDR1 SGHRS, CDR2 YFSETQ. CDR3 sequence (DNA): TGCGCCAGCAGCTTGGATGGACAGGGGGTCCGGAACTATGGCTACACCTTC. It codes for CASSLDGQGVRNYGYTF.

The rearrangement joins TRBV19 to TRBJ1-1; D not resolved. Germline-derived CDR1 and CDR2 are LNHDA and SQIVND (reference sequence). This CDR3 spans 13 amino acids. The V end was cut by 9 bases, the J end by 1 base, with 12 bases between. In nucleotides, the CDR3 is TGTGCCAGCAGGAATAATGGGAACACTGAAGCTTTCTTT. As protein: CASRNNGNTEAFF.

The gene calls are TRBV6-2 or TRBV6-3 and TRBJ1-5; a possible D gene is TRBD1 (6 bases). The CDR3 sequence is 13 residues long. Looked up from germline, CDR1 is MNHEY and CDR2 is SVGEGT. The germline V and J ends were trimmed by 6 bases and 9 bases, with 15 bases remaining between them. The CDR3, as DNA: TGTGCCAGCAGCCGCGATCAGGGGCGGCCCCAGCATTTT. Its translation: CASSRDQGRPQHF.

This clone was detected once. The chain recombines TRBV2 with TRBJ1-4; 7 bases line up with TRBD1. Germline V gene sequence: CDR1 SNHLY, CDR2 FYNNEI. CDR3 length equals 15 residues. Trimming took 2 bases from V and 3 from J; bases not matched to a gene: 3. CDR3 region: CASSETGAPNEKLFF. CDR3 nucleotides: TGTGCCAGCAGTGAAACAGGGGCTCCTAATGAAAAACTGTTTTTT.

The V gene is TRBV28, the J gene TRBJ2-5; 10 bases map to TRBD1. The CDR3 is made up of 15 amino acids. The germline V gene has CDR1 MDHEN and CDR2 SYDVKM. The V and J ends lost 6 bases and 5 bases, in that order; junction bases with no gene match: 9. The CDR3 spells CASSVGTGVGETQYF. The CDR3 DNA sequence: TGTGCCAGCAGCGTCGGGACAGGGGTTGGGGAGACCCAGTACTTC. The variable domain in full, with the rest retrieved from reference TRBV28 and TRBJ2-5, is DVKVTQSSRYLVKRTGEKVFLECVQDMDHENMFWYRQDPGLGLRLIYFSYDVKMKEKGDIPEGYSVSREKKERFSLILESASTNQTSMYLCASSVGTGVGETQYFGPGTRLLVL.

The J gene is TRBJ2-2, the V gene TRBV7-3, with D perhaps TRBD2 (5 bases). The V and J ends lost 5 bases and 2 bases respectively, with 9 bases between them. This CDR3 is built from 14 residues. Germline V gene data show CDR1 as SGHTA and CDR2 as FQGTGA. CDR3 protein: CASSILANTGELFF. The CDR3 nucleotides are TGTGCCAGCAGCATCCTAGCCAACACCGGGGAGCTGTTTTTT.

This clone was recorded only once. The chain joins TRBV7-8 to TRBJ1-4, with D possibly being TRBD1 (6 bases). The CDR3 runs to 14 residues. V was cut by 1 base and J by 8 bases, with 11 bases left in between. The germline V gene has CDR1 SGHVS and CDR2 FQNEAQ. In DNA, the CDR3 is TGTGCCAGCAGCTTAGACAGGGTTGGAGAAAAACTGTTTTTT. Protein sequence: CASSLDRVGEKLFF.

This clone was counted only a few times. CDR3 region: CASSPTNSIYEQYF. Here the CDR3 DNA reads TGTGCCAGCAGTCCGACTAATTCTATCTACGAGCAGTACTTC. The chain carries TRBV6-5 and TRBJ2-7, with D tentatively TRBD2 (5 bases). This CDR3 spans 14 amino acids. The germline V gene encodes CDR1 MNHEY and CDR2 SVGAGI. Trimming took off 5 bases at V and 3 bases at J, with 14 bases between the two ends.

The gene calls are TRBV30 and TRBJ2-1; the D gene is possibly TRBD1 (6 bases). Germline values: CDR1 GTSNPN, CDR2 SVGIG (reference sequence). The CDR3 totals 13 residues. V was pared by 3 bases and J by 9 bases, with 15 bases between. CDR3 loop: CAWRTGSVGEQFF. Here the CDR3 DNA reads TGTGCCTGGAGGACAGGCTCAGTGGGTGAGCAGTTCTTC. Full variable domain (outside the CDR3, taken from reference TRBV30 and TRBJ2-1): SQTIHQWPATLVQPVGSPLSLECTVEGTSNPNLYWYRQAAGRGLQLLFYSVGIGQISSEVPQNLSASRPQDRQFILSSKKLLLSDSGFYLCAWRTGSVGEQFFGPGTRLTVL.

The chain couples TRBV5-4 to TRBJ2-2; D ambiguous. In germline, CDR1 is SGHNT, CDR2 YYREEE (reference sequence). The CDR3 is 13 amino acids. The V end was cut by 0 bases, the J end by 6 bases, with 6 bases between. CDR3 in DNA: TGTGCCAGCAGCTTGGACAGACCCGGGGAGCTGTTTTTT. Protein: CASSLDRPGELFF.

The CDR3 DNA follows: TGTGCCAGCAGTTCCACCGGGGAATCAGACGAGCAGTACTTC. Protein sequence: CASSSTGESDEQYF. This chain links TRBV6-5 with TRBJ2-7, with TRBD2 as a possible D gene (5 bases). This CDR3 comprises 14 residues. V lost 4 bases and J 5 bases, leaving 15 bases between the germline ends. From germline, CDR1 is MNHEY and CDR2 SVGAGI.

V is TRBV11-2 and J is TRBJ1-2; weak D call: TRBD1 (5 bases). The germline V gene has CDR1 SGHAT and CDR2 FQNNGV. V was cut by 5 bases and J by 7 bases, with 17 bases left in between. The CDR3 runs 14 residues. CDR3 in DNA: TGTGCCAGCAGCCCCGGGACTCGGCGGAGTGGCTACACCTTC. Translation: CASSPGTRRSGYTF.

The chain carries TRBV24-1 and TRBJ2-5, with 7 bases identical to TRBD1. The V and J ends lost 3 bases and 3 bases, in that order; junction bases with no gene match: 3. Germline V gene sequence: CDR1 KGHDR, CDR2 SFDVKD. The CDR3 loop spans 14 amino acids. The CDR3, as DNA: TGTGCCACCAGTGATATTACAGGGGAAGAGACCCAGTACTTC. Its protein product is CATSDITGEETQYF.

The chain employs TRBV18 and TRBJ2-1; 10 nucleotides agree with TRBD2. Germline trimming cut 0 bases from V and 1 base from J; bases unmatched to any gene: 9. CDR3 length equals 19 residues. Germline values: CDR1 KGHSH, CDR2 LQKENI. The CDR3: CASSPPSSGRARSYNEQFF. The CDR3 region has the DNA TGTGCCAGCTCACCACCATCCAGCGGGAGGGCCAGATCCTACAATGAGCAGTTCTTC.